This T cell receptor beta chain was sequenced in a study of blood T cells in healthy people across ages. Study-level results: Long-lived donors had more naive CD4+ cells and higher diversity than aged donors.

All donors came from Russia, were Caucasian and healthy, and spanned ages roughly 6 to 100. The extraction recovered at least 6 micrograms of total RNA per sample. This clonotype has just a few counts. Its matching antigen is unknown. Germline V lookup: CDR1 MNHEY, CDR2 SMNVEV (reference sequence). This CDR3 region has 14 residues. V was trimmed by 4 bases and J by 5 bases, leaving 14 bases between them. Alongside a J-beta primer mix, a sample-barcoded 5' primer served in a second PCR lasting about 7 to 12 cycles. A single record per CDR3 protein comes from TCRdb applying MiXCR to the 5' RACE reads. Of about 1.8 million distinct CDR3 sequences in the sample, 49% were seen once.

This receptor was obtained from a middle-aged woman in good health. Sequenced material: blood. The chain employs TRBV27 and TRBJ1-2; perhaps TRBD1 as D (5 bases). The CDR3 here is CASSSRTGDYGYTF. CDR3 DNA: TGTGCCAGCAGTTCCCGGACGGGGGATTATGGCTACACCTTC.